Here is one T cell receptor (beta chain) with its context. Its recognized antigen is unknown. No much larger clonotype is one base removed from it; base qualities were not supplied. This record belongs to a study of blood T cell repertoires in COVID-19 (dated by TCRdb to about 2020). Background for the entire study: The collaborator samples originated in the United States, Italy and Spain and spanned the acute and convalescent phases of COVID-19. The material from the prospective study consisted of cDNA or gDNA derived from T cells, B-cell-depleted T cells, or PBMCs. Subjects who had been exposed to COVID-19, were actively infected with it, or had recovered from it provided the deeply sampled blood TCRbeta repertoires that made up the dataset. A freely available public database, intended as a resource for researchers studying the immune response to SARS-CoV-2, is where the repertoires were released. Samples were obtained from the ongoing ImmuneRACE study (first 160 participants) and from over 1,000 subjects provided by 6 global collaborators. Nearly every sample came with metadata listing a de-identified subject ID, COVID-19 status, age in years and sex. Where available, HLA class I and class II types were obtained from metadata supplied by the sample provider rather than from assay-based typing.

TCRbeta CDR3 regions were amplified from genomic DNA using the immunoSEQ Assay, a bias-controlled multiplex PCR. The study's own analysis went as follows. Nucleated cell counts per sample were estimated from amplification of reference gene primers within the assay. To quantify the absolute abundance of each unique TCRbeta CDR3 rearrangement, sequence reads were collapsed and filtered. Productive Simpson clonality was computed per sample as the square root of Simpson's diversity index over productive rearrangements. TCRdb carries this immuneACCESS record with in-frame sequences only. Its versions omit some clonotypes, under half of them owing to an unresolved V gene in the studies checked, with the rest unexplained. V and J calls and clone size come straight from that table; D and trimming were deduced from the DNA. Here the sample has about 86,000 clones; roughly 91% occur a single time. 0.9% to 1.5% of the sample goes to the ten largest clones.

Beyond this particular receptor, the publication reports: Clinical and demographic metadata were provided uncurated, with the amount varying by source and participant.

In the prospective study, participants were roughly 18 to 100 years old, resided in about two dozen geographic areas of the United States, and were enrolled through a virtual design. To assign participants to cohorts, the prospective study relied on clinical history that participants themselves reported in a screening survey and a study questionnaire. Each participant in the prospective study had whole blood, serum and a nasopharyngeal or oropharyngeal swab collected by mobile phlebotomists. Prospective study participants could optionally give additional blood draws and questionnaires over an approximately 2-month period. Before DNA extraction, prospective study blood samples were shipped either frozen or at room temperature. The CDR3 goes from the cysteine to the phenylalanine over 16 residues. Here the CDR3 DNA is all that survives: 48 bases in frame from base 1. The CDR1 and CDR2 encoded by the germline V gene are MNHNS and SASEGT. Compared with germline, V lacks 1 base and J lacks 4 bases; bases without a gene match: 8.

The receptor comes from a woman aged 45-60 years with acute COVID-19. The specimen was PBMCs or T cells enriched from blood (not recorded which). Recombination joined TRBV6-1 with TRBJ1-2; TRBD1 agrees with 8 junctional bases. The nucleotides read TGTGCCAGCAGTGAAGGGGGGACAGGAGGATTCTATGGCTACACCTTC. Translated, it reads CASSEGGTGGFYGYTF.